The 19 T cell receptor beta chains given below trace back to one sample, sequenced in a study of type 1 and type 2 diabetes patients. Amplification started from genomic DNA. A primer set of 30 forward and 13 reverse primers amplified the CDR3. TCRdb ran MiXCR on the multiplex PCR reads and lists one entry per CDR3 protein. The data hold fewer than 350,000 distinct CDR3 sequences, with more than 40% observed a single time. Sequences were obtained from peripheral blood mononuclear cells (PBMCs). Source of these receptors: a man in his late teens or twenties with type 2 diabetes.

In its sample, this clonotype was seen a few times. The rearrangement joins TRBV5-1 to TRBJ2-2; possibly TRBD1 for D (5 bases). Trimming cost V 2 bases and J 3 bases, with 8 bases left between them. Germline values: CDR1 SGHRS, CDR2 YFSETQ. The CDR3 covers 14 residues. The CDR3 loop is CASSLWGHTGELFF. The DNA of the CDR3 is TGCGCCAGCAGCTTATGGGGCCACACCGGGGAGCTGTTTTTT.

Comment on this clonotype: An end of the junction differs from the germline gene, which may be a read error. The gene calls are TRBV12-3 or TRBV12-4 and TRBJ1-1, with D uncertain. CDR3 length equals 13 residues. The CDR3 bases are TGTGCCAGCAGTTTAGTGGGATGGTTATCGCTTAACTTT. This codes for CASSLVGWLSLNF.

The chain uses TRBV2 and TRBJ1-4, with 7 bases lining up with TRBD1. The CDR3 extends over 17 amino acids. CDR1 is SNHLY, CDR2 FYNNEI, per germline. V shed 1 base and J 5 bases; nucleotides not matched to a gene: 10. For the CDR3, the DNA is TGTGCCAGCAGTGAAGTGGGTCTGCACAGGGGCAATGAAAAACTGTTTTTT. Its protein product is CASSEVGLHRGNEKLFF.

This clonotype appeared once. Mismatch with germline at one junction end may stem from a read error. V gene TRBV6-1 combines with J gene TRBJ2-4; 10 bases fit TRBD2. This CDR3 contains 16 residues. Germline values: CDR1 MNHNS, CDR2 SASEGT. As DNA, the CDR3 is TGCGCCAGCAGTAAATCCTTGGGACTAGCGATAGGGATTCAGTACTTC. Encoded protein: CASSKSLGLAIGIQYF.

Many counts were recorded for this clonotype. J is TRBJ2-7 and V is TRBV27; 12 bases align to TRBD1. This CDR3 is built from 17 residues. Trimming cost V 6 bases and J 7 bases; bases outside gene matches: 16. Germline V CDR1 and CDR2: MNHEY, SMNVEV (reference sequence). CDR3 sequence: CASSRRNPGQGAGEQYF. CDR3 bases: TGTGCCAGCAGCCGTAGGAATCCGGGACAGGGGGCTGGAGAGCAGTACTTC.

The chain employs TRBV25-1 and TRBJ1-4; the match to TRBD1 covers 8 bases. Germline CDR1 and CDR2: MGHDK and SYGVNS. The CDR3 runs 17 residues. The V gene end was trimmed by 8 bases and the J gene end by 8 bases; junction bases not matched to a gene: 19. CDR3 sequence reads: CASGLPAARQGNEKLFF. CDR3 sequence (DNA): TGTGCCAGCGGTCTTCCGGCCGCGAGACAGGGGAACGAAAAACTGTTTTTT.

The chain has TRBV20-1 and TRBJ2-3; possibly TRBD2 for D (6 bases). The V gene lost 6 bases and the J gene lost 4 bases, with 14 bases spanning the gap. Germline V gives CDR1 DFQATT, CDR2 SNEGSKA (reference sequence). This CDR3 comprises 13 residues. Written as DNA, the CDR3 is TGCAGTGCGACGGGAGATTTTGCAGATACGCAGTATTTT. It yields the protein CSATGDFADTQYF.

This clonotype was seen only a few times. The chain links TRBV5-8 to TRBJ2-7, with 7 nucleotides matching TRBD1. V shed 3 bases and J 3 bases; nucleotides not matched to a gene: 3. The germline CDR1 and CDR2 sequences are SGHTS and YDEGEE. The CDR3 consists of 13 residues. CDR3 nucleotides: TGTGCCAGCAGCTGGGGACAGAGCTACGAGCAGTACTTC. The encoded protein is CASSWGQSYEQYF.

The chain couples TRBV5-5 to TRBJ2-4; 7 bases agree with TRBD2. The V and J ends lost 4 bases and 0 bases, in that order; junction bases with no gene match: 4. The CDR3 contains 15 residues. Germline V gene data show CDR1 as SGHKS and CDR2 as YYEKEE (reference sequence). CDR3 nucleotides: TGTGCCAGCAGCCGAGCGGGAATAGCCAAAAACATTCAGTACTTC. Translation gives CASSRAGIAKNIQYF.

The V and J genes are TRBV30 and TRBJ1-5; D is possibly TRBD1 (5 bases). This CDR3 is built from 15 residues. The V and J ends lost 0 bases and 4 bases respectively, with 13 bases between them. CDR1 is GTSNPN, CDR2 SVGIG, per germline (reference sequence). CDR3 loop: CAWSVKGASNQPQHF. Here the CDR3 DNA reads TGTGCCTGGAGTGTAAAAGGGGCATCGAATCAGCCCCAGCATTTT.

The chain employs TRBV7-2 and TRBJ1-2; TRBD1 is a possible D gene (6 bases). The CDR3 extends over 16 amino acids. V was trimmed by 9 bases and J by 2 bases, leaving 22 bases between them. Germline V lookup: CDR1 SGHTA, CDR2 FQGNSA. Written as DNA, the CDR3 is TGTGCCAGTAGTATACTGGGGGGCCAAAGGAACTATGGCTACACCTTC. Protein sequence: CASSILGGQRNYGYTF.

The chain couples TRBV6-6 to TRBJ1-2; 7 positions agree with TRBD1. Unmatched junction bases numbered 12, after V lost 5 bases and J lost 6 bases. The CDR3 runs to 15 residues. Germline loops: CDR1 MNHNY, CDR2 SVGAGI (reference sequence). CDR3 DNA sequence: TGTGCCAGCAGTACATACAGGGGATTTGATGATGGCTACACCTTC. It specifies CASSTYRGFDDGYTF.

The rearrangement uses TRBV15 and TRBJ1-4, with D tentatively TRBD1 (6 bases). The CDR3 has 15 residues. Germline CDR1 reads LNHNV; CDR2 reads YYDKDF (reference sequence). V lost 1 base to trimming and J lost 3 bases, with 9 bases between them. Written as DNA, the CDR3 is TGTGCCACCAGCAGAGGTCGGACAGCTAATGAAAAACTGTTTTTT. Protein sequence: CATSRGRTANEKLFF. Filled out from reference TRBV15 and TRBJ1-4, the complete variable domain reads DAMVIQNPRYQVTQFGKPVTLSCSQTLNHNVMYWYQQKSSQAPKLLFHYYDKDFNNEADTPDNFQSRRPNTSFCFLDIRSPGLGDTAMYLCATSRGRTANEKLFFGSGTQLSVL.

Of note for this clonotype: Germline is not matched at one junction end, which may reflect a read error. The chain carries TRBV2 and TRBJ2-7; D gene unclear. Germline V gene sequence: CDR1 SNHLY, CDR2 FYNNEI. This CDR3 has 12 amino acids. Written as DNA, the CDR3 is TGTGCCAGCAGTCCGACTTCCTACGAGAAGTACTTC. This translates into CASSPTSYEKYF.

This clonotype came up once. V is TRBV2 and J is TRBJ2-1, with 11 positions matching TRBD2. J gave up 5 bases and V 9 bases, and 12 bases lay outside the gene matches. The CDR3 is 16 residues long. Germline CDR1 SNHLY, CDR2 FYNNEI. The CDR3 sequence is CASKPWTSGWNNEQFF. The CDR3 bases are TGTGCCAGTAAACCCTGGACTAGCGGGTGGAACAATGAGCAGTTCTTC.

The chain combines TRBV7-2 with TRBJ2-7; 14 bases map to TRBD2. V trimming: 5 bases; J trimming: 7 bases; junction bases outside the gene matches: 7. The V gene's germline CDR1 is SGHTA and CDR2 FQGNSA. The CDR3 consists of 15 residues. The CDR3 region is CASSPLTSGGDEQYF. CDR3 coding DNA: TGTGCCAGCAGCCCCCTGACTAGCGGGGGGGATGAGCAGTACTTC.

The chain uses TRBV5-1 and TRBJ1-2; TRBD1 might be the D (5 bases). The V gene's germline CDR1 is SGHRS and CDR2 YFSETQ. The V end lost 0 bases, the J end lost 7 bases, and 13 bases lay between the germline ends. The CDR3 contains 14 residues. In DNA form, the CDR3 reads TGCGCCAGCAGCTTGGAGGGGACGGCCGCTGGCTACACCTTC. Residues: CASSLEGTAAGYTF.

The rearrangement uses TRBV5-1 and TRBJ2-5; 8 nucleotides agree with TRBD1. This CDR3 region has 13 residues. The germline V gene encodes CDR1 SGHRS and CDR2 YFSETQ. V lost 4 bases and J lost 5; bases outside the gene matches: 4. The CDR3 DNA is TGCGCCAGCAGCCCAGGGGGCCCGGAGACCCAGTACTTC. It yields the protein CASSPGGPETQYF.

The rearrangement links TRBV24-1 to TRBJ2-2; 11 nucleotides agree with TRBD1. The J segment lost 3 bases and the V segment lost 4 bases, leaving 3 bases of the junction unmatched. CDR3 size: 16 residues. Germline CDR1 is KGHDR and CDR2 is SFDVKD. The CDR3 spells CATSDQGQGDTGELFF. In DNA form, the CDR3 reads TGTGCCACCAGTGACCAGGGACAGGGGGACACCGGGGAGCTGTTTTTT.